These 15 T cell receptor beta chains originate from one sample sequenced in a study of metastatic and nonmetastatic thyroid tumors. TCRdb reprocessed the PCR reads via MiXCR. Of 35,000 to 50,000 clones detected, less than 5% appear once; the ten largest clones hold about 9.8%. Patients underwent thyroid surgery, and none had received any treatment before it. The source material was blood. These receptors were taken from a female donor with papillary thyroid cancer or a benign thyroid nodule (not recorded which). Some clones in this sample may be carry-over from other donors' samples.

In regard to this clone: It may be a read error: a sequence one base away is much more abundant. The V gene is TRBV19, the J gene TRBJ1-1; the match to TRBD1 covers 7 bases. V lost 5 bases, J lost 1 base, and 10 bases stayed unmatched. CDR1 is LNHDA and CDR2 is SQIVND in the germline V gene (reference sequence). This CDR3 is 16 amino acids long. CDR3: CASSFSNGTENTEAFF. In DNA form, the CDR3 reads TGTGCCAGTAGTTTTTCGAACGGGACAGAGAACACTGAAGCTTTCTTT.

This clone was counted only a few times. A much bigger clone sits one base away, suggesting this may be a read error. CDR3 in amino acids: CASSPNPGLVGETQYF. For the CDR3, the DNA is TGTGCCAGCAGCCCCAATCCGGGACTAGTCGGGGAGACCCAGTACTTC. The rearrangement links TRBV14 to TRBJ2-5; 8 bases match TRBD2. Germline CDR1 is SGHDN and CDR2 is FVKESK. Trimming at V came to 4 bases and at J to 5 bases, leaving 12 bases not matched to a gene. The CDR3 consists of 16 residues.

This clone has more than one count but fewer than ten. This rearrangement joins TRBV6-1 to TRBJ1-1, with D unresolved. CDR3 length equals 15 residues. V gave up 1 base and J gave up 6 bases, with 15 bases separating them. Germline CDR1 MNHNS, CDR2 SASEGT. The CDR3 DNA follows: TGTGCCAGCAGTGAAGACTTGGGTGGTAGGGCTGAAGCTTTCTTT. This gives the protein CASSEDLGGRAEAFF.

This clone was observed at least ten times. The V and J genes are TRBV2 and TRBJ2-4, with 8 nucleotides matching TRBD2. Germline V CDR1 and CDR2: SNHLY, FYNNEI. The V and J ends lost 7 bases and 3 bases, in that order; junction bases with no gene match: 5. CDR3 length: 14 residues. The CDR3 loop reads CASIGGRSKNIQYF. In DNA, the CDR3 is TGTGCCAGCATTGGCGGGAGGAGCAAAAACATTCAGTACTTC.

This clone was counted many times. This rearrangement joins TRBV3-1 to TRBJ1-4, with a weak D call TRBD1 (5 bases). Germline CDR1 is LGHDT and CDR2 is YNNKEL (reference sequence). V dropped 0 bases and J dropped 7 bases, with 15 bases sitting between them. The CDR3 has 16 residues. Here the CDR3 reads CASSQEIRGSGEKLFF. CDR3 sequence (DNA): TGTGCCAGCAGCCAAGAAATTAGGGGATCGGGTGAAAAACTGTTTTTT.

This clone was counted ten times or more. The J gene is TRBJ2-2, the V gene TRBV12-3 or TRBV12-4; a possible D gene is TRBD2 (5 bases). The V end was cut by 0 bases, the J end by 6 bases, with 5 bases between. This CDR3 region has 13 residues. The CDR3 DNA follows: TGTGCCAGCAGTTTAGCGAGGGCCGGGGAGCTGTTTTTT. As protein: CASSLARAGELFF.

This clone appeared many times. The J gene is TRBJ2-7, the V gene TRBV11-3; a weak D match, TRBD2 (6 bases). Germline CDR1 reads SGHNT; CDR2 reads YENEEA. CDR3 length: 15 amino acids. V was clipped by 3 bases and J by 3 bases, with 15 bases between them. In DNA, the CDR3 is TGTGCCAGCAGCTTGACAGCAGCGCGGGACTACGAGCAGTACTTC. This sequence encodes CASSLTAARDYEQYF.

This clone was recorded at least ten times. The chain uses TRBV7-9 and TRBJ2-6; TRBD2 matches at 7 bases. Germline loops: CDR1 SEHNR, CDR2 FQNEAQ (reference sequence). The J segment lost 2 bases and the V segment lost 2 bases, leaving 9 bases of the junction unmatched. This CDR3 has 18 residues. In DNA, the CDR3 is TGTGCCAGCAGCTTAACGGGAAGCGGGGTCACTGGGGCCAACGTCCTGACTTTC. This sequence encodes CASSLTGSGVTGANVLTF. The entire variable domain, with the rest obtained from reference TRBV7-9 and TRBJ2-6, is as follows: DTGVSQNPRHKITKRGQNVTFRCDPISEHNRLYWYRQTLGQGPEFLTYFQNEAQLEKSRLLSDRFSAERPKGSFSTLEIQRTEQGDSAMYLCASSLTGSGVTGANVLTFGAGSRLTVL.

This clone was observed many times. The V gene is TRBV6-1, the J gene TRBJ1-3, with D uncertain. The CDR3 loop spans 16 amino acids. Deletions cut 6 bases from V and 1 base from J, with 16 bases between. The germline CDR1 and CDR2 sequences are MNHNS and SASEGT. The CDR3, as DNA: TGTGCCAGCAGCCAACGCTTGGGGTCTTCTGGAAACACCATATATTTT. Protein: CASSQRLGSSGNTIYF.

This clone was found many times. The chain links TRBV7-3 to TRBJ2-1, with 13 bases fitting TRBD2. The CDR3 extends over 15 amino acids. The germline CDR1 and CDR2 sequences are SGHTA and FQGTGA. Unmatched junction bases numbered 4, after V lost 4 bases and J lost 7 bases. The CDR3 bases are TGTGCCAGCAGCTCGGGACTAGCGGGATTTAATGAGCAGTTCTTC. Its protein product is CASSSGLAGFNEQFF.

This clone occurred many times. The chain carries TRBV30 and TRBJ2-1, with 7 bases identical to TRBD2. The CDR3 length is 16 residues. J was trimmed by 4 bases and V by 3 bases; bases with no gene match: 12. Germline loops: CDR1 GTSNPN, CDR2 SVGIG (reference sequence). CDR3 sequence reads: CAWSAMGGVDYNEQFF. In DNA, the CDR3 is TGTGCCTGGAGCGCGATGGGAGGGGTCGATTACAATGAGCAGTTCTTC.

There are many counts of this clone. The chain carries TRBV12-3 or TRBV12-4 and TRBJ1-5; maybe TRBD1 (5 bases). Trimming shortened V by 4 bases and J by 3 bases, and 13 bases separated the two germline ends. The CDR3 has 15 amino acids. The CDR3 protein is CASSYGGTANQPQHF. The CDR3 DNA reads as TGTGCCAGCAGTTATGGGGGGACCGCCAATCAGCCCCAGCATTTT.

This clone was seen a handful of times. V usage is TRBV28 and J usage is TRBJ1-1, with D possibly TRBD1 on 6 matching bases. CDR3 length: 14 amino acids. V was pared by 5 bases and J by 0 bases, with 10 bases between. CDR1 is MDHEN and CDR2 is SYDVKM in the germline V gene. The CDR3: CASSDRQVNTEAFF. The CDR3 nucleotides are TGTGCCAGCAGTGATAGACAGGTGAACACTGAAGCTTTCTTT. Looking up the rest from reference TRBV28 and TRBJ1-1 gives the full variable domain: DVKVTQSSRYLVKRTGEKVFLECVQDMDHENMFWYRQDPGLGLRLIYFSYDVKMKEKGDIPEGYSVSREKKERFSLILESASTNQTSMYLCASSDRQVNTEAFFGQGTRLTVV.

This clone was counted many times. This may come from a read error, since a much larger clone is one base off. The rearrangement uses TRBV5-1 and TRBJ2-2; D is undetermined. The CDR3 has 15 residues. The germline V gene has CDR1 SGHRS and CDR2 YFSETQ. The CDR3 nucleotides read TGCGCCGGCAGCTCCTCGACGGGGAACACCGGGGAGCTGTTTTTT. As protein: CAGSSSTGNTGELFF. The full variable domain, its missing parts supplied by reference TRBV5-1 and TRBJ2-2, is KAGVTQTPRYLIKTRGQQVTLSCSPISGHRSVSWYQQTPGQGLQFLFEYFSETQRNKGNFPGRFSGRQFSNSRSEMNVSTLELGDSALYLCAGSSSTGNTGELFFGEGSRLTVL.

The V gene is TRBV19, the J gene TRBJ2-1; TRBD2 aligns across 9 bases. Trimming cost V 7 bases and J 7 bases; bases outside gene matches: 11. There are 15 residues in the CDR3. Germline CDR1 and CDR2: LNHDA and SQIVND (reference sequence). In DNA, the CDR3 is TGTGCCAGTAAAGCGCTAGCGGGGATATCTAATGAGCAGTTCTTC. This sequence encodes CASKALAGISNEQFF.